The rows below give T cell receptor beta chains drawn from one sample of a study of blood T cell repertoires in COVID-19. The data were produced by immunoSEQ multiplex PCR, yet TCRdb's version contains in-frame clones alone and is incomplete. The profile covers 200,000 to 250,000 clones, with about 88% appearing a single time and about 10% taken by the ten largest. Sequenced material: peripheral blood. The receptor source for this set is a woman in her 50s with COVID-19, enrolled during active disease. Both conserved end residues are part of each CDR3. D genes are given only for firm matches.

CDR3aa,CDR3nt,d_gene,j_gene,v_gene
CASSLRDTQYF,TGTGCCAGTAGCCTGAGAGATACGCAGTATTTT,NA,TRBJ2-3,TRBV19
CSVEGGPPLTDTQYF,TGCAGCGTTGAAGGGGGGCCCCCCCTCACAGATACGCAGTATTTT,NA,TRBJ2-3,TRBV29-1
CASSSPGLGNTIYF,TGCGCCAGCAGCTCTCCAGGGCTTGGAAACACCATATATTTT,NA,TRBJ1-3,TRBV5-1
CASSPSAGASGTDTQYF,TGTGCCAGCAGTCCTTCAGCGGGGGCCAGCGGCACAGATACGCAGTATTTT,TRBD2,TRBJ2-3,TRBV28
CASREGLGQYF,TGTGCCAGCAGAGAGGGTCTCGGGCAGTACTTC,NA,TRBJ2-7,TRBV6-6
CASSRDSNNSPLHF,TGTGCCAGCAGTCGGGACTCCAATAATTCACCCCTCCACTTT,NA,TRBJ1-6,TRBV27
CASSAPLAGGPINEQFF,TGTGCCAGCAGCGCACCCTTAGCGGGGGGGCCGATCAATGAGCAGTTCTTC,TRBD2,TRBJ2-1,TRBV9
CAWRSEKWDGYTF,TGTGCCTGGAGATCGGAGAAATGGGATGGCTACACCTTC,NA,TRBJ1-2,TRBV30
CASNVRPFDGELFF,TGTGCCAGCAATGTGCGGCCGTTTGATGGGGAGCTGTTTTTT,NA,TRBJ2-2,TRBV6-5
CASSSDRPQPQHF,TGTGCCAGCAGTTCGGACAGGCCCCAGCCCCAGCATTTT,TRBD1,TRBJ1-5,TRBV12-3/TRBV12-4
CASSLDRVQNTEAFF,TGCGCCAGCAGCTTGGACAGGGTCCAGAACACTGAAGCTTTCTTT,NA,TRBJ1-1,TRBV5-1